This TCR beta chain was obtained from a study of regulatory T cells in long-lasting Graves disease. Turning to the study itself: Less than 3 months of antithyroid drugs had been taken by newly diagnosed Graves' patients. Study-level results: With some 2,700 shared public clonotypes, persistent patients exceeded new patients, who shared around 970. Researchers reported studying only peripheral blood, not thyroid tissue.

Time point of the sample: newly diagnosed GD, antithyroid drugs for less than 3 months. The TCR library was made from RNA extracted from PBMCs. CDR3 length equals 15 residues. V was pared by 6 bases and J by 2 bases, with 9 bases of the junction left unmatched. Germline V lookup: CDR1 DFQATT, CDR2 SNEGSKA (reference sequence). Concerning this clonotype: Its antigen remains unknown.

CDR3-region Arm-PCR and iRepertoire HTBI primers produced the TCR beta libraries. TCRdb itself ran the multiplex PCR reads through MiXCR, one entry per CDR3 protein. The data hold around 250,000 distinct CDR3 sequences, with around 18% observed a single time. The receptor was isolated from a female donor with Graves disease. The sample here was peripheral blood mononuclear cells (PBMCs), taken at new diagnosis, from a patient treated with antithyroid drugs. The rearrangement links TRBV20-1 to TRBJ2-3; 9 nucleotides match TRBD2. CDR3 sequence: CSAASGLATTDTQYF. CDR3 nucleotide sequence: TGCAGTGCAGCATCGGGACTAGCTACCACAGATACGCAGTATTTT.